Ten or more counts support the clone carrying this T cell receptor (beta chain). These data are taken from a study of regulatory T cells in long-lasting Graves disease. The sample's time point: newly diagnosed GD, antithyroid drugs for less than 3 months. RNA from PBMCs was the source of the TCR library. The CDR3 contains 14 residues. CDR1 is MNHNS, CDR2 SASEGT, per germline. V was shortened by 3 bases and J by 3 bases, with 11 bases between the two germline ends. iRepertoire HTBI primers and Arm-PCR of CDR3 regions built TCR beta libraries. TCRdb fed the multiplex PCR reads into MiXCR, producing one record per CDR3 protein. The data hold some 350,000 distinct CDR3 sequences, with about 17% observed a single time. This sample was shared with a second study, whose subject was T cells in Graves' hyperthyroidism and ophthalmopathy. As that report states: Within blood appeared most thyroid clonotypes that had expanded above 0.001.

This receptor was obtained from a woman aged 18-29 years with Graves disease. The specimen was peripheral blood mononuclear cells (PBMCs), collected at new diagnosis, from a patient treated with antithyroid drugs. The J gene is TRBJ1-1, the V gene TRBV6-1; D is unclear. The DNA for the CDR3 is TGTGCCAGCAGTGACGGACGGTTCGACACTGAAGCTTTCTTT. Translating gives CASSDGRFDTEAFF.